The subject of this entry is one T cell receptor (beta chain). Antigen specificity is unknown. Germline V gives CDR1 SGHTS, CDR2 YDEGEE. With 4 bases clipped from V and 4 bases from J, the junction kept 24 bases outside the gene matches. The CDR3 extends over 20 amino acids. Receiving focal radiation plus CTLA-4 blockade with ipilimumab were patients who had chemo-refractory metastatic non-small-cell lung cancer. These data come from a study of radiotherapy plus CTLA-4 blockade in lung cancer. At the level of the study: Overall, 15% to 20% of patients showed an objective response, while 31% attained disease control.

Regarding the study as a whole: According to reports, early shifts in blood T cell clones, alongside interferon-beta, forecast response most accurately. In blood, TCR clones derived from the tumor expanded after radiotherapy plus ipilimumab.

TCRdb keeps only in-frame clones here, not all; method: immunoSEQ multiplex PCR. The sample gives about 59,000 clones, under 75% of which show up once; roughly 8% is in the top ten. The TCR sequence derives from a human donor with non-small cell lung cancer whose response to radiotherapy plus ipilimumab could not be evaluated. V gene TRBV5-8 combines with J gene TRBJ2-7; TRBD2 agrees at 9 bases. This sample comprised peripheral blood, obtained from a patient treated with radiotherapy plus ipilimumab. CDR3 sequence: CASSHSFHLEWVAGAYEQYF. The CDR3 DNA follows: TGTGCCAGCAGCCATAGCTTCCATCTCGAGTGGGTAGCGGGAGCATACGAGCAGTACTTC. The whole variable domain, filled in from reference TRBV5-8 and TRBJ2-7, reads EAGVTQSPTHLIKTRGQQATLRCSPISGHTSVYWYQQALGLGLQFLLWYDEGEERNRGNFPPRFSGRQFPNYSSELNVNALELEDSALYLCASSHSFHLEWVAGAYEQYFGPGTRLTVT.